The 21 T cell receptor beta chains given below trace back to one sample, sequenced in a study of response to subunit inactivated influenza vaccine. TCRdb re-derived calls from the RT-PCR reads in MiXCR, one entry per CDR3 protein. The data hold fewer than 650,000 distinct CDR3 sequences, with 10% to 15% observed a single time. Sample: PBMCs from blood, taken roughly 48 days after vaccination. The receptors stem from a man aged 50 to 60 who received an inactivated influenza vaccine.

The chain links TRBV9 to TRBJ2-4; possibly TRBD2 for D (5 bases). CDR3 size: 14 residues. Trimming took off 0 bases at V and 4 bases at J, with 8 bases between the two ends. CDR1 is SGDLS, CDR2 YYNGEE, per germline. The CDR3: CASSVGGDKNIQYF. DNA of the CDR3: TGTGCCAGCAGCGTAGGGGGAGATAAAAACATTCAGTACTTC.

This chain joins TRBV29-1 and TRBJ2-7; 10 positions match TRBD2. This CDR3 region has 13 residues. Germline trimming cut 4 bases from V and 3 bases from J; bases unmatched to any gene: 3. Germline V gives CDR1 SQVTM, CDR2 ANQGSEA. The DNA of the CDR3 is TGCAGCGTTGGTCCTAGCGGGAGCTACGAGCAGTACTTC. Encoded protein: CSVGPSGSYEQYF.

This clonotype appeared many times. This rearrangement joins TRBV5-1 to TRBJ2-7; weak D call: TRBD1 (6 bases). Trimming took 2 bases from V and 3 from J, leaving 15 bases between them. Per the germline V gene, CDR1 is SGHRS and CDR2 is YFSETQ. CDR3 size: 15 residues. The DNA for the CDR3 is TGCGCCAGCAGCTTTTCCAGGGGAGTAAGCTACGAGCAGTACTTC. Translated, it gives CASSFSRGVSYEQYF.

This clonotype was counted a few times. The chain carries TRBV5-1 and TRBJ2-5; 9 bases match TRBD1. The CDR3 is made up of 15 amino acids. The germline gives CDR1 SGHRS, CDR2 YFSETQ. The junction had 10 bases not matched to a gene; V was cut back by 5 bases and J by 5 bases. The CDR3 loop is CASSPGQGNWETQYF. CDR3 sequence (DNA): TGCGCCAGCAGTCCTGGACAGGGGAACTGGGAGACCCAGTACTTC.

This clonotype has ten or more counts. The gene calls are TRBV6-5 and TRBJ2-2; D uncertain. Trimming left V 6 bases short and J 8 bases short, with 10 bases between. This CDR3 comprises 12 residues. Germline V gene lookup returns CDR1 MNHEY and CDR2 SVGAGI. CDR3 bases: TGTGCCAGCAGCTACCTAACAGGGGAGCTGTTTTTT. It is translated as CASSYLTGELFF.

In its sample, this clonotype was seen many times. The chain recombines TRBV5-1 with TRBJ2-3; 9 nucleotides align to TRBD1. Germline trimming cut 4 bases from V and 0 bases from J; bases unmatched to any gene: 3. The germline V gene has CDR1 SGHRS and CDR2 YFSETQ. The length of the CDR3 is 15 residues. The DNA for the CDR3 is TGCGCCAGCAGCCCGGGACAGGGAAGCACAGATACGCAGTATTTT. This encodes CASSPGQGSTDTQYF.

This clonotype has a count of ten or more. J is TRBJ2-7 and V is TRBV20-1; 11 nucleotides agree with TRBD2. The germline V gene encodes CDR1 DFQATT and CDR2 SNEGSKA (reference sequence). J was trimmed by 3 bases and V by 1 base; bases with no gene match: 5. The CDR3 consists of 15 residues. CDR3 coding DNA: TGCAGTGCTAGAGGTTTTACTAGCGGGAGCTACGAGCAGTACTTC. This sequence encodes CSARGFTSGSYEQYF.

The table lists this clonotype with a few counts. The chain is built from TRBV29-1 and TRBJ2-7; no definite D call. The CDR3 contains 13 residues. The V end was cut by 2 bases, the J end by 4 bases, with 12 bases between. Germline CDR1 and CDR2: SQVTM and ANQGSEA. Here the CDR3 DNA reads TGCAGCGTTGAAACGGCCGGATCGTACGAGCAGTACTTC. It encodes CSVETAGSYEQYF.

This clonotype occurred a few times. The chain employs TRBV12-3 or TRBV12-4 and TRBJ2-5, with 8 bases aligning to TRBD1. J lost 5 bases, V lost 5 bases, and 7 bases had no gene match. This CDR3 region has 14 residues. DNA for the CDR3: TGTGCCAGCAGTACGGACAGGGATGAGGAGACCCAGTACTTC. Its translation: CASSTDRDEETQYF.

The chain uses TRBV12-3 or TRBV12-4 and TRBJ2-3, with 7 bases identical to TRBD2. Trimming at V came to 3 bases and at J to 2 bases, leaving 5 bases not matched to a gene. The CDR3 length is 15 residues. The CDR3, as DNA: TGTGCCAGCAGTTTGGGTAGCGGGCTCACAGATACGCAGTATTTT. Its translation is CASSLGSGLTDTQYF.

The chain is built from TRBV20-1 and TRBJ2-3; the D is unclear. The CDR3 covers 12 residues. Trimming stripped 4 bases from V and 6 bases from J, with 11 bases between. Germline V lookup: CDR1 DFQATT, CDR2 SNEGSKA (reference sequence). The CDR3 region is CSATSGPDTQYF. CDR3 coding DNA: TGCAGTGCTACTAGTGGTCCCGATACGCAGTATTTT.

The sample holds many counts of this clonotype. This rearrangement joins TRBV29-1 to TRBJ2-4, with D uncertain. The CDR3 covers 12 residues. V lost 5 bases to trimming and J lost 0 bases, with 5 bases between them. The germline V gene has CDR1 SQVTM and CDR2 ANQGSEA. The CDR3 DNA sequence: TGCAGCGTTACGGAAGCCAAAAACATTCAGTACTTC. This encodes CSVTEAKNIQYF.

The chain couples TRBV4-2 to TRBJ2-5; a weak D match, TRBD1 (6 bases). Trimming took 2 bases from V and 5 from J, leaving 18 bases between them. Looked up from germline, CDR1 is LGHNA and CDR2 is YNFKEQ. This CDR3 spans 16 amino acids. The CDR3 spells CASSQTPNRERETQYF. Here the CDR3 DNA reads TGTGCCAGCAGCCAAACCCCCAACAGGGAGCGGGAGACCCAGTACTTC.

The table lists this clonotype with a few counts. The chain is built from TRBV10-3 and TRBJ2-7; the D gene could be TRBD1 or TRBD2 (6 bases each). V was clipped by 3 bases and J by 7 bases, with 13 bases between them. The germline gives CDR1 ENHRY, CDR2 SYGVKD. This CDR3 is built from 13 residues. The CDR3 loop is CAISDGGREEQYF. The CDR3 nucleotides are TGTGCCATCAGTGATGGGGGGCGCGAAGAGCAGTACTTC.

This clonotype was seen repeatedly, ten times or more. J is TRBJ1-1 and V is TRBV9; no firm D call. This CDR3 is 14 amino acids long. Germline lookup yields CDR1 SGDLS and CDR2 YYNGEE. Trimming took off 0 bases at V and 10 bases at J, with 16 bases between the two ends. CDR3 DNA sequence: TGTGCCAGCAGCGTAGGACACTTCACTGACGGAGCTTTCTTT. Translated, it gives CASSVGHFTDGAFF.

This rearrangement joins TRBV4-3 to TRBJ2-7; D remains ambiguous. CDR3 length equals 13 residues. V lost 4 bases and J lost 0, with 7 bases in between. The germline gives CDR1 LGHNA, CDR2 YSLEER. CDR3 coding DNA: TGCGCCAGCAGCCGCTCGCCCTCCTACGAGCAGTACTTC. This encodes CASSRSPSYEQYF.

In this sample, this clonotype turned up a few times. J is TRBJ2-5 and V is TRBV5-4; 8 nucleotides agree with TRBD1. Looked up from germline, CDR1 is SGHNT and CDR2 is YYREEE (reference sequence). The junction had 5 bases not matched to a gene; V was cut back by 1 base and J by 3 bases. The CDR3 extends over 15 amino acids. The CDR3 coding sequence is TGTGCCAGCAGCTTGCAGGGGGCGGTGGAAGAGACCCAGTACTTC. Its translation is CASSLQGAVEETQYF.

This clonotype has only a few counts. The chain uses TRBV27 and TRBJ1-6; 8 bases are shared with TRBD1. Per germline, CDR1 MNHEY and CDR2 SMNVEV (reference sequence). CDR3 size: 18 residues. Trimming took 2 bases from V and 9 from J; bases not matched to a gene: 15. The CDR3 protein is CASSLGGHSTGASSPLHF. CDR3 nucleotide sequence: TGTGCCAGCAGTTTAGGTGGCCACTCGACAGGGGCGAGTTCACCCCTCCACTTT.

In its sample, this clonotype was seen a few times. The CDR3 region has the DNA TGTGCCAGCAGTCCATCTAGCGGGAGACTCCAAGAGACCCAGTACTTC. The encoded protein is CASSPSSGRLQETQYF. V usage is TRBV12-3 or TRBV12-4 and J usage is TRBJ2-5; TRBD2 agrees at 10 bases. The ends lost 5 bases at V and 1 base at J; junction bases unmatched: 7. This CDR3 comprises 16 residues.

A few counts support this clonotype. The CDR3 loop is CSARDPLVSMAYEQYF. The CDR3 DNA reads TGCAGTGCTAGAGATCCCCTAGTGTCAATGGCCTACGAGCAGTACTTC. The chain links TRBV20-1 to TRBJ2-7; D gene uncertain. The germline CDR1 and CDR2 sequences are DFQATT and SNEGSKA (reference sequence). CDR3 size: 16 residues. V lost 0 bases, J lost 2 bases, and 17 bases lay in between.

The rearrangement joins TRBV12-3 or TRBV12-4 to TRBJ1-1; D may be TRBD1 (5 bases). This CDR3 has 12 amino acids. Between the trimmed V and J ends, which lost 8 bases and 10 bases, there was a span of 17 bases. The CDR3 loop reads CASCPQQGGAFF. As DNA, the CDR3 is TGTGCCAGCTGTCCCCAGCAGGGAGGAGCTTTCTTT.